A single sample is the source of the 32 T cell receptor beta chains below, sequenced in a study of metastatic and nonmetastatic thyroid tumors (dated by TCRdb to the early 2020s). Library preparation employed PCR. For sequencing, an Illumina HiSeq 4000 was employed. TCRdb itself trimmed the public reads at Q25 with fastp, ran MiXCR and retained productive beta chains. The sample data list 20,000 to 25,000 clones, and nearly 25% of these were observed just once. The ten largest clones represent 6.4% of the sample. None of the patients had been given any treatment before thyroid surgery. Material for sequencing was tumor tissue. Receptor source: a female donor with papillary thyroid cancer or a benign thyroid nodule (not recorded which). Some clones in this sample may be carry-over from other donors' samples.

The chain combines TRBV11-2 with TRBJ2-7; 8 nucleotides agree with TRBD2. Germline V lookup: CDR1 SGHAT, CDR2 FQNNGV. This CDR3 is 14 amino acids long. V dropped 3 bases and J dropped 6; count of bases not matched to a gene: 7. CDR3 loop: CASSFIAGLSEQYF. CDR3 nucleotides: TGTGCCAGCAGCTTCATAGCGGGGCTTAGCGAGCAGTACTTC.

This clone showed up many times. The CDR3 DNA reads TGTGCCAGCTCTCCTGGACTAGCGAGCACAGATACGCAGTATTTT. The encoded protein is CASSPGLASTDTQYF. This chain links TRBV18 with TRBJ2-3, with 9 bases matching TRBD2. The V segment lost 6 bases and the J segment 0 bases; nucleotides outside the gene matches: 4. Germline assignment: CDR1 KGHSH and CDR2 LQKENI. The CDR3 extends over 15 amino acids.

This sequence joins TRBV11-2 and TRBJ2-1; 13 nucleotides line up with TRBD2. Germline lookup yields CDR1 SGHAT and CDR2 FQNNGV. V shed 1 base and J 15 bases; nucleotides not matched to a gene: 15. This CDR3 has 17 residues. This CDR3 reads CASSLGKRGLAGVSPFF. The CDR3 DNA is TGTGCCAGCAGCTTAGGTAAACGCGGACTAGCGGGAGTATCACCGTTCTTC.

This clone was counted at least ten times. The chain employs TRBV3-1 and TRBJ2-7; D may correspond to TRBD1 or TRBD2 (5 bases each). Germline assignment: CDR1 LGHDT and CDR2 YNNKEL (reference sequence). This CDR3 contains 15 residues. The germline V and J ends were trimmed by 2 bases and 3 bases, with 14 bases remaining between them. The CDR3 DNA reads as TGTGCCAGCAGCCAATATATCGGGACGGGCTACGAGCAGTACTTC. Translation gives CASSQYIGTGYEQYF.

This clone showed up many times. The chain uses TRBV5-6 and TRBJ2-3, with 7 bases matching TRBD1. The CDR3 runs 14 residues. V shed 4 bases and J 1 base; nucleotides not matched to a gene: 3. The germline CDR1 and CDR2 sequences are SGHDT and YYEEEE. Written as DNA, the CDR3 is TGTGCCAGCAGCCTGACAGGGCGCACAGATACGCAGTATTTT. Its protein product is CASSLTGRTDTQYF.

This clone showed up many times. This may arise from a read error, as a much more abundant clone is one base away. The sample has other DNA sequences that encode this CDR3 too. This chain joins TRBV28 and TRBJ2-7, with D uncertain. This CDR3 contains 16 residues. V lost 1 base and J lost 2, with 15 bases in between. CDR1 MDHEN and CDR2 SYDVKM come from the germline V gene. CDR3 sequence (DNA): TGTGCCAGCAGTTTATTCGGGCTACGTGAGACCTACGAGCAGTACTTC. Translation gives CASSLFGLRETYEQYF.

This clone is a singleton in its sample. The rearrangement links TRBV3-1 to TRBJ1-6; D may be TRBD1 (5 bases). Looked up from germline, CDR1 is LGHDT and CDR2 is YNNKEL (reference sequence). The CDR3 covers 14 residues. V was cut by 8 bases and J by 7 bases, with 15 bases left in between. The CDR3: CASSLGTDNSPLHF. The CDR3 DNA follows: TGTGCCAGCTCACTCGGGACGGACAATTCACCCCTCCACTTT.

Sample share makes this clone medium-sized. V gene TRBV5-1 combines with J gene TRBJ1-2; TRBD1 agrees at 7 bases. Germline CDR1 is SGHRS and CDR2 is YFSETQ. This CDR3 is 14 amino acids long. V was clipped by 0 bases and J by 6 bases; unmatched bases: 5. The chain's CDR3 is CASSLDRGRDGYTF. CDR3 nucleotide sequence: TGCGCCAGCAGCTTGGACAGGGGACGCGATGGCTACACCTTC.

This clone has ten or more counts. The rearrangement uses TRBV7-6 and TRBJ2-1; D remains unclear. The CDR3 loop spans 16 amino acids. CDR1 SGHVS and CDR2 FNYEAQ come from the germline V gene. Trimming removed 5 bases at V and 8 bases at J, with 22 bases between. Written as DNA, the CDR3 is TGTGCCAGCAGCCGCCGAGGCGGCCTACCAGGCGATGAGCAGTTCTTC. This gives the protein CASSRRGGLPGDEQFF.

The chain employs TRBV30 and TRBJ2-1, with 9 positions matching TRBD1. The CDR3 is made up of 15 amino acids. From germline, CDR1 is GTSNPN and CDR2 SVGIG (reference sequence). With 3 bases clipped from V and 3 bases from J, the junction kept 6 bases outside the gene matches. As DNA, the CDR3 is TGTGCCTGGAGGGAAACAGGGGGCGACTACAATGAGCAGTTCTTC. Translating gives CAWRETGGDYNEQFF. The variable domain in full, completed from reference TRBV30 and TRBJ2-1, reads SQTIHQWPATLVQPVGSPLSLECTVEGTSNPNLYWYRQAAGRGLQLLFYSVGIGQISSEVPQNLSASRPQDRQFILSSKKLLLSDSGFYLCAWRETGGDYNEQFFGPGTRLTVL.

The sample holds many counts of this clone. The chain combines TRBV20-1 with TRBJ2-1; D might be TRBD2 (6 bases). Per the germline V gene, CDR1 is DFQATT and CDR2 is SNEGSKA (reference sequence). This CDR3 is 13 amino acids long. Trimming took 3 bases from V and 3 from J, leaving 9 bases between them. The CDR3 protein is CSASGSLYNEQFF. The CDR3 region has the DNA TGCAGTGCTAGCGGGAGTCTCTACAATGAGCAGTTCTTC.

The V gene is TRBV28, the J gene TRBJ1-2; possible D gene TRBD1, 5 bases. V gave up 3 bases and J gave up 7 bases, with 12 bases separating them. The CDR3 runs to 13 residues. Germline V gene lookup returns CDR1 MDHEN and CDR2 SYDVKM. CDR3 amino acids: CASSFGQGSGYTF. The CDR3 bases are TGTGCCAGCAGTTTCGGGCAGGGAAGTGGCTACACCTTC.

This clone was found once. The rearrangement links TRBV20-1 to TRBJ2-7, with 8 bases matching TRBD2. Germline loops: CDR1 DFQATT, CDR2 SNEGSKA (reference sequence). This CDR3 comprises 16 residues. V dropped 1 base and J dropped 3; count of bases not matched to a gene: 11. The CDR3 nucleotides are TGCAGTGCTAGAGGGTGGGCTAGCGGGCGCCACTACGAGCAGTACTTC. Translated, it gives CSARGWASGRHYEQYF.

The rearrangement uses TRBV28 and TRBJ1-2; D not certain. The V and J ends lost 5 bases and 0 bases respectively, with 13 bases between them. The CDR3 totals 15 residues. Germline lookup yields CDR1 MDHEN and CDR2 SYDVKM. The CDR3 loop reads CASSPYKGTNYGYTF. Written as DNA, the CDR3 is TGTGCCAGCAGTCCCTACAAGGGAACTAACTATGGCTACACCTTC.

As for this clone: One base away lies a much larger clone, so this may be a sequencing read error. Distinct nucleotide sequences in the sample also encode this CDR3. The gene calls are TRBV20-1 and TRBJ2-7; 8 bases map to TRBD2. CDR1 DFQATT and CDR2 SNEGSKA come from the germline V gene (reference sequence). The CDR3 runs to 15 residues. J was trimmed by 4 bases and V by 6 bases; bases with no gene match: 14. In nucleotides, the CDR3 is TGCAGTGCCAAAGCCGGACTAGCAGGGACTTACGAGCAGTACTTC. Translating gives CSAKAGLAGTYEQYF.

This clone has at least ten counts. The chain employs TRBV10-3 and TRBJ2-3; 10 bases are a match to TRBD2. Trimming cost V 5 bases and J 4 bases; bases outside gene matches: 3. This CDR3 has 14 residues. CDR1 is ENHRY and CDR2 is SYGVKD in the germline V gene. CDR3 sequence (DNA): TGTGCCATCAGTAGCGGGGGGGTGGCAGATACGCAGTATTTT. Encoded protein: CAISSGGVADTQYF.

V gene TRBV10-1 combines with J gene TRBJ2-3; 7 bases are a match to TRBD2. Trimming removed 9 bases from V and 3 bases from J; junction bases left unmatched: 12. Germline V CDR1 and CDR2: WNHNN, SYGVQD (reference sequence). The CDR3 extends over 15 amino acids. Here the CDR3 DNA reads TGCGCCAGGGGGGTGGGAGGGCCTTGGACAGATACGCAGTATTTT. As protein: CARGVGGPWTDTQYF.

Details on this clone: No conserved phenylalanine or tryptophan is present at the end of the CDR3, so a read error is the likely explanation. The chain combines TRBV5-1 with TRBJ2-3; D might be TRBD2 (5 bases). The CDR3 has 16 residues. Germline-derived CDR1 and CDR2 are SGHRS and YFSETQ. Trimming took off 3 bases at V and 1 base at J, with 15 bases between the two ends. CDR3 residues: CASSSAGGSGTDTQYS. CDR3 nucleotide sequence: TGCGCCAGCAGCTCTGCGGGTGGATCCGGCACAGATACGCAGTATTCT.

This sequence joins TRBV12-3 or TRBV12-4 and TRBJ2-7; tentative D call: TRBD1 (5 bases). The CDR3 contains 16 residues. The V gene lost 6 bases and the J gene lost 3 bases, with 21 bases spanning the gap. This CDR3 is CASSQGAWGELYEQYF. CDR3 nucleotides: TGTGCCAGCAGCCAAGGTGCTTGGGGCGAACTCTACGAGCAGTACTTC.

The V and J genes are TRBV4-1 and TRBJ1-4; D possibly corresponds to TRBD1 (5 bases). Trimming took off 0 bases at V and 4 bases at J, with 9 bases between the two ends. Germline lookup yields CDR1 MGHRA and CDR2 YSYEKL. This CDR3 has 15 amino acids. The CDR3 DNA is TGCGCCAGCAGCCAAGATGGACACAGTAATGAAAAACTGTTTTTT. Translating gives CASSQDGHSNEKLFF.

The rearrangement uses TRBV20-1 and TRBJ2-2, with a weak D call TRBD2 (6 bases). Trimming shortened V by 3 bases and J by 3 bases, and 14 bases separated the two germline ends. Germline CDR1 and CDR2: DFQATT and SNEGSKA (reference sequence). The CDR3 totals 15 residues. CDR3 DNA sequence: TGCAGTGCTAGGCTGGCGGGGCGGGACACCGGGGAGCTGTTTTTT. Protein: CSARLAGRDTGELFF.

The gene calls are TRBV4-2 and TRBJ2-7, with 8 bases lining up with TRBD1. Germline V CDR1 and CDR2: LGHNA, YNFKEQ. V lost 1 base to trimming and J lost 4 bases; unmatched junction nucleotides: 15. The CDR3 is made up of 18 amino acids. In nucleotides, the CDR3 is TGTGCCAGCAGCCAAGTAGCAGGTGTCGGGACAGGCATTTACGAGCAGTACTTC. It specifies CASSQVAGVGTGIYEQYF.

A word on this clone: The junction differs from germline at one of its ends, possibly a read error. J is TRBJ2-3 and V is TRBV6-1, with 8 bases lining up with TRBD2. The CDR3 covers 16 residues. CDR1 and CDR2 from the germline V gene are MNHNS and SASEGT. The CDR3 DNA sequence: TGTTCCAGCATTGTAGTAGGACTAGCAGTCCCTGATACGCAGTATTTT. Amino acids: CSSIVVGLAVPDTQYF.

This clone was recorded many times. V usage is TRBV20-1 and J usage is TRBJ1-4; the D is unclear. The CDR3 extends over 14 amino acids. Germline V gives CDR1 DFQATT, CDR2 SNEGSKA (reference sequence). Trimming shortened V by 0 bases and J by 10 bases, and 15 bases separated the two germline ends. The CDR3 DNA sequence: TGCAGTGCTAGAGACGGAGACACTGGAGGAAAACTGTTTTTT. It translates to CSARDGDTGGKLFF.

In this sample, this clone is medium-sized. The rearrangement uses TRBV28 and TRBJ2-3; TRBD2 agrees at 8 bases. Losses at the gene ends were 5 bases for V and 5 bases for J; bases not matched to a gene: 6. Per germline, CDR1 MDHEN and CDR2 SYDVKM. CDR3 length equals 14 residues. Written as DNA, the CDR3 is TGTGCCAGCAGTATAGCGGGGATGCTAGATACGCAGTATTTT. The encoded protein is CASSIAGMLDTQYF. Filled out from reference TRBV28 and TRBJ2-3, the complete variable domain reads DVKVTQSSRYLVKRTGEKVFLECVQDMDHENMFWYRQDPGLGLRLIYFSYDVKMKEKGDIPEGYSVSREKKERFSLILESASTNQTSMYLCASSIAGMLDTQYFGPGTRLTVL.

This clone was recorded many times. The CDR3 DNA is TGTGCCAGCAGTGAATTAGCGGACAGTAGCAATCAGCCCCAGCATTTT. Its protein is CASSELADSSNQPQHF. This sequence joins TRBV2 and TRBJ1-5; D possibly corresponds to TRBD1 (6 bases). Germline V gives CDR1 SNHLY, CDR2 FYNNEI. The V end lost 2 bases, the J end lost 0 bases, and 11 bases lay between the germline ends. This CDR3 contains 16 residues.

On this clone itself: Its ends do not fully match the called genes, so a read error is possible. The chain links TRBV20-1 to TRBJ2-7, with D unresolved. The CDR3 covers 14 residues. Germline CDR1 DFQATT, CDR2 SNEGSKA (reference sequence). The CDR3, as DNA: TGCAGTGCTGGTACTATCGTGAGAATCTACGAGCAGTGCTTC. The encoded protein is CSAGTIVRIYEQCF.

This clone has more than one count but fewer than ten. This chain connects TRBV6-1 to TRBJ1-2, with a possible D match to TRBD1 (6 bases). Looked up from germline, CDR1 is MNHNS and CDR2 is SASEGT. The CDR3 has 14 residues. V gave up 6 bases and J gave up 4 bases, with 15 bases separating them. The CDR3 bases are TGTGCCAGCAGGCACAGGGATGTCTGCTATGGCTACACCTTC. It yields the protein CASRHRDVCYGYTF.

This clone is medium-sized (0.01 to 0.1%). This chain links TRBV20-1 with TRBJ2-7; D may be TRBD2 (7 bases). Per germline, CDR1 DFQATT and CDR2 SNEGSKA (reference sequence). V lost 0 bases to trimming and J lost 5 bases, with 14 bases between them. The CDR3 covers 14 residues. CDR3 sequence reads: CSARDKWEGDEQYF. The CDR3 nucleotides read TGCAGTGCTAGAGATAAATGGGAGGGGGACGAGCAGTACTTC.

Turning to this clone: At one boundary the junction diverges from the germline segment, which might be a read error. The V and J genes are TRBV6-5 and TRBJ1-2; tentative D call: TRBD1 (6 bases). The CDR3 consists of 14 residues. Germline V lookup: CDR1 MNHEY, CDR2 SVGAGI. Written as DNA, the CDR3 is TGTGCCATCAGTTACACCGGGACAAACTATGGCTACACCTTC. Its protein product is CAISYTGTNYGYTF.

This clone is medium-sized in the sample. The chain combines TRBV27 with TRBJ2-1, with 7 bases identical to TRBD1. The V and J ends lost 6 bases and 0 bases, in that order; junction bases with no gene match: 5. The CDR3 loop spans 15 amino acids. Germline V gives CDR1 MNHEY, CDR2 SMNVEV (reference sequence). The CDR3 coding sequence is TGTGCCAGCAGAGCAGGGGGAAGCTCCTACAATGAGCAGTTCTTC. It codes for CASRAGGSSYNEQFF.

This clone was picked up one time. The rearrangement joins TRBV20-1 to TRBJ1-2; 8 nucleotides line up with TRBD1. This CDR3 region has 16 residues. Germline assignment: CDR1 DFQATT and CDR2 SNEGSKA (reference sequence). Germline trimming cut 3 bases from V and 3 bases from J; bases unmatched to any gene: 12. CDR3 region: CSARASGGEGYYGYTF. The CDR3 DNA is TGCAGTGCTAGGGCCTCAGGGGGCGAAGGATACTATGGCTACACCTTC.